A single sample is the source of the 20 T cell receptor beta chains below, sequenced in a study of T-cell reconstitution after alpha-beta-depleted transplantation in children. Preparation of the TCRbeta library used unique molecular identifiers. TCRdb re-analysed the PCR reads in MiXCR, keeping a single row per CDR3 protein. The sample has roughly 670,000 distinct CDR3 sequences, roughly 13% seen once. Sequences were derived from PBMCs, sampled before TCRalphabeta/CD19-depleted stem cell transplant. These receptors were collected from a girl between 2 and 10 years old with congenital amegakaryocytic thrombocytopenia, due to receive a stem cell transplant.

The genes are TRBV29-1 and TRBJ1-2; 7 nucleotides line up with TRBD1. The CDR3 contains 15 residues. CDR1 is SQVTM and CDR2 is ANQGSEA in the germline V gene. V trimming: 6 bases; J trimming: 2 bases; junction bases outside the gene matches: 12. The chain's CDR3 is CSVDPTGIENYGYTF. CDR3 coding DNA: TGCAGCGTGGATCCGACAGGGATCGAGAACTATGGCTACACCTTC.

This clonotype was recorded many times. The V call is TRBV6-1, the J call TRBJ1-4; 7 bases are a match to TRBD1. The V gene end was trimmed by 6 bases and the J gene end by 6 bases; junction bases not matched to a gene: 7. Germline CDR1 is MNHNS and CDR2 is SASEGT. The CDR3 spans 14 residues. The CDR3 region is CASSETGRHEKLFF. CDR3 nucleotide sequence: TGTGCCAGCAGCGAGACAGGGAGACATGAAAAACTGTTTTTT.

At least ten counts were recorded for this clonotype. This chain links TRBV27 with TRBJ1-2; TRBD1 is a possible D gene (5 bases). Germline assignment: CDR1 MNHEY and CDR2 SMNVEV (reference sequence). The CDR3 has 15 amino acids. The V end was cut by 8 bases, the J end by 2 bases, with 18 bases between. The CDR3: CASPNLGLRNYGYTF. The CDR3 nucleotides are TGTGCCAGCCCCAACTTGGGGCTCCGGAACTATGGCTACACCTTC.

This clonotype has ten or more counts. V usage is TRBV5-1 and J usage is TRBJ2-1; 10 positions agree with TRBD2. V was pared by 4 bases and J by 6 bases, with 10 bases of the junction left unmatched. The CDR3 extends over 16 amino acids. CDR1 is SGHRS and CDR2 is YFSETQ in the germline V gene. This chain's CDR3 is CASSRSSGTSVNEQFF. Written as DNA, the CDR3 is TGCGCCAGCAGCCGTTCCTCCGGGACTAGCGTCAATGAGCAGTTCTTC.

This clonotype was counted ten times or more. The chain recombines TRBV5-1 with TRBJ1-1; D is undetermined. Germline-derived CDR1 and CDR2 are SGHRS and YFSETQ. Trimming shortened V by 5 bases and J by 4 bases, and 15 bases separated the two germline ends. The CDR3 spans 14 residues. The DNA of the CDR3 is TGCGCCAGCAGACCTACCTTTGGTGGCACTGAAGCTTTCTTT. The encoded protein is CASRPTFGGTEAFF.

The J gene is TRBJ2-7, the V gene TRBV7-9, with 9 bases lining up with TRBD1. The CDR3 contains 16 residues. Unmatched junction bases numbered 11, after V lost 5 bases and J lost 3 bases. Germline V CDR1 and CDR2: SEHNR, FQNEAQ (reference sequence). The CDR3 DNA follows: TGTGCCAGCAGCCCCAGGCCGGGACAGGGATTCTACGAGCAGTACTTC. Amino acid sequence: CASSPRPGQGFYEQYF. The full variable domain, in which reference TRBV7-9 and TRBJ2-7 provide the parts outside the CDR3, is DTGVSQNPRHKITKRGQNVTFRCDPISEHNRLYWYRQTLGQGPEFLTYFQNEAQLEKSRLLSDRFSAERPKGSFSTLEIQRTEQGDSAMYLCASSPRPGQGFYEQYFGPGTRLTVT.

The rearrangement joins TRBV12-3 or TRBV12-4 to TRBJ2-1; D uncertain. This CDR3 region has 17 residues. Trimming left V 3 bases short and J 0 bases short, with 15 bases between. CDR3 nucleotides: TGTGCCAGCAGTTTTTTTGCACGGCGGAGCTCCTACAATGAGCAGTTCTTC. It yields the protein CASSFFARRSSYNEQFF.

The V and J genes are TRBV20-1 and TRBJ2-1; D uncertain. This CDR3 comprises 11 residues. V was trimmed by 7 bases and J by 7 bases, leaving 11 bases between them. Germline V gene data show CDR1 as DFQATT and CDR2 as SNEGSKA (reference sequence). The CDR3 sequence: CSGILRNEQFF. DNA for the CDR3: TGCAGTGGAATACTCAGGAATGAGCAGTTCTTC.

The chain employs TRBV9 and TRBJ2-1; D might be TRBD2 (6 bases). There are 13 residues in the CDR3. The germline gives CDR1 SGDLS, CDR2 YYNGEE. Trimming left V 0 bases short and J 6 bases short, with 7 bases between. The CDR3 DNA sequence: TGTGCCAGCAGCGTAGCGGGAGCCAATGAGCAGTTCTTC. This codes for CASSVAGANEQFF.

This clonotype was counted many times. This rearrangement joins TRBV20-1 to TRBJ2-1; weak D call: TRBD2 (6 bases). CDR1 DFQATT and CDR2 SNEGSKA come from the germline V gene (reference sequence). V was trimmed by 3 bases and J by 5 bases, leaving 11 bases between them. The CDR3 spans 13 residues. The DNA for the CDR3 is TGCAGTGCTAGTCTCGAGCGGGACAATGAGCAGTTCTTC. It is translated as CSASLERDNEQFF.

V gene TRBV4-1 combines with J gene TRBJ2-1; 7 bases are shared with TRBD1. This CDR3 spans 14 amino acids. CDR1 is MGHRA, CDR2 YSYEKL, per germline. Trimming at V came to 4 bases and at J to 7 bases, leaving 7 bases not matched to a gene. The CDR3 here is CASSPRTGSNEQFF. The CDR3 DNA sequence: TGCGCCAGCAGCCCGCGGACAGGAAGTAATGAGCAGTTCTTC.

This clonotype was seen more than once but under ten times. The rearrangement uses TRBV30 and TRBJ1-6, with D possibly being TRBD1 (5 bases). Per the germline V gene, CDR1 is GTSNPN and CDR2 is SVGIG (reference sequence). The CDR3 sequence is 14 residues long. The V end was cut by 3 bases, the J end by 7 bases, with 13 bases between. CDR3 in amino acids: CAWSAGRRNSPLHF. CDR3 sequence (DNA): TGTGCCTGGAGCGCGGGACGGAGGAATTCACCCCTCCACTTT.

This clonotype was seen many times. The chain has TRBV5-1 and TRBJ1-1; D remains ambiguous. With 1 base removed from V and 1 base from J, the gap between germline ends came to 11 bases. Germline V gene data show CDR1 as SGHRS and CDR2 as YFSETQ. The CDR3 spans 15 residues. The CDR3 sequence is CASSLKIWENTEAFF. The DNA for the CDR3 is TGCGCCAGCAGCTTGAAAATCTGGGAGAACACTGAAGCTTTCTTT.

CDR3 amino acids: CASSLQQTGRFYEQYF. CDR3 DNA: TGTGCCAGCAGCCTGCAACAGACAGGGAGATTCTACGAGCAGTACTTC. V is TRBV6-1 and J is TRBJ2-7; 7 nucleotides align to TRBD1. Trimming removed 6 bases from V and 3 bases from J; junction bases left unmatched: 14. This CDR3 has 16 residues. Germline assignment: CDR1 MNHNS and CDR2 SASEGT.

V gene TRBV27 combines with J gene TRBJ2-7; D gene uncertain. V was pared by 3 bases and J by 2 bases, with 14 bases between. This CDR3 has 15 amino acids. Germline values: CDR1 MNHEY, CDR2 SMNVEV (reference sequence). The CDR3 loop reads CASSFLGTPAYEQYF. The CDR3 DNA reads TGTGCCAGCAGTTTTCTAGGAACCCCCGCCTACGAGCAGTACTTC.

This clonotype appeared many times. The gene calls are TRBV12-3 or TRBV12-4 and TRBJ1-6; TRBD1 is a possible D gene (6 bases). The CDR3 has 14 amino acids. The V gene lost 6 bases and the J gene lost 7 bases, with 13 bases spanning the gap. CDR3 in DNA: TGTGCCAGCAGGCCAGGACAGAACAATTCACCCCTCCACTTT. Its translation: CASRPGQNNSPLHF.

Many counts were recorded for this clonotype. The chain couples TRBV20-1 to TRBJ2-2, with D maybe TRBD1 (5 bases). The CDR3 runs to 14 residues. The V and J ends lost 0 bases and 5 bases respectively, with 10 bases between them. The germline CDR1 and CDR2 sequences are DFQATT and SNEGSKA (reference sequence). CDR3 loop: CSARDPRATGELFF. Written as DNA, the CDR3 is TGCAGTGCTAGAGATCCCAGGGCGACCGGGGAGCTGTTTTTT.

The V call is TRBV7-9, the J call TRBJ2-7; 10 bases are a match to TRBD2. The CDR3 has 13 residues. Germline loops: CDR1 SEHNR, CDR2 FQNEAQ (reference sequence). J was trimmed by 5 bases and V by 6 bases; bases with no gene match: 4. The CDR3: CASRSTSGNEQYF. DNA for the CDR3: TGTGCCAGCAGATCTACTAGCGGGAACGAGCAGTACTTC. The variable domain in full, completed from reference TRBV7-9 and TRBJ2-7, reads DTGVSQNPRHKITKRGQNVTFRCDPISEHNRLYWYRQTLGQGPEFLTYFQNEAQLEKSRLLSDRFSAERPKGSFSTLEIQRTEQGDSAMYLCASRSTSGNEQYFGPGTRLTVT.

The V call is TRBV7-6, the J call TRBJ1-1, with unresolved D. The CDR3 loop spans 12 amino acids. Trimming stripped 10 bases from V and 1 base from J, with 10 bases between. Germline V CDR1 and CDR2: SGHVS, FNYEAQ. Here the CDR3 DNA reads TGTGCCACCAAATCCGGGAACACTGAAGCTTTCTTT. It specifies CATKSGNTEAFF.

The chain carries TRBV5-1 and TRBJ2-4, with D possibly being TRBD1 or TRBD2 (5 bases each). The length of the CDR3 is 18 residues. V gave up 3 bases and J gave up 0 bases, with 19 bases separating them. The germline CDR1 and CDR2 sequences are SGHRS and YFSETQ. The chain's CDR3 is CASSSEGRERLAKNIQYF. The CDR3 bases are TGCGCCAGCAGCTCAGAGGGGAGAGAGAGACTAGCCAAAAACATTCAGTACTTC.